Below, one T cell receptor (beta chain) is given with its context. Antigen unknown. The data stem from a study of cytomegalovirus exposure and HLA in healthy donors. Germline CDR1 and CDR2: SGHNT and YYREEE (reference sequence). The CDR3 is 15 residues long. Trimming took off 4 bases at V and 0 bases at J, with 14 bases between the two ends. Overall study findings and caveats: TCR beta chains numbering more than 150 were designated cytomegalovirus-associated. Reports showed the classifier diagnosing cytomegalovirus status with high specificity and sensitivity.

The PCR employed 60 Vbeta primers together with 13 Jbeta primers. Using immunoSEQ multiplex PCR, the repertoire was profiled, and TCRdb retains in-frame clones only, with some absent. There are about 200,000 clones in the sample; around 85% occur only once, and 1.7% lies in the top ten. The clonotype originates from a middle-aged man in good health and CMV-seronegative. The V call is TRBV5-4, the J call TRBJ2-7; D is perhaps TRBD1 (6 bases). The sequenced sample was PBMCs. CDR3 sequence (DNA): TGTGCCAGCAGCCGGGGCGGACAGTCCTCCTACGAGCAGTACTTC. Its protein product is CASSRGGQSSYEQYF.